The entry that follows covers one T cell receptor beta chain sequence. These data are taken from a study of blood T cell repertoires in COVID-19. V trimming: 5 bases; J trimming: 1 base; junction bases outside the gene matches: 6. Germline CDR1 SGHRS, CDR2 YFSETQ. This CDR3 has 14 residues. Sequencing used immunoSEQ multiplex PCR; TCRdb keeps in-frame clones, though not all of them. The data hold 240,000 or so clones, with more than 85% observed a single time. The sequenced sample consisted of peripheral blood. The chain has TRBV5-1 and TRBJ2-7, with 7 bases aligning to TRBD1. The TCR sequence derives from a woman aged 70-85 years with active or convalescent COVID-19. The CDR3 sequence: CASSRDSNSYEQYF. The CDR3 DNA follows: TGCGCCAGCAGTAGGGACAGCAATTCCTACGAGCAGTACTTC.